Shown below are 22 T cell receptor beta chains from a single sample sequenced in a study of blood T cell repertoires in COVID-19. The data were produced by immunoSEQ multiplex PCR, yet TCRdb's version contains in-frame clones alone and is incomplete. The table includes some 200,000 clones, about 76% detected once. Sequencing was done on a sample of PBMCs or T cells enriched from blood (not recorded which). These receptors came from a woman aged 45 to 65 with acute COVID-19.

Details on this clone: This specimen includes other DNA sequences encoding the same CDR3. V usage is TRBV28 and J usage is TRBJ1-5; D gene uncertain. CDR1 and CDR2 (germline): MDHEN, SYDVKM. The V end lost 2 bases, the J end lost 7 bases, and 6 bases lay between the germline ends. The CDR3 runs to 12 residues. The CDR3 protein is CASSLERQPQHF. The CDR3 coding sequence is TGTGCCAGCAGTTTAGAACGGCAGCCCCAGCATTTT. Drawing the rest from reference TRBV28 and TRBJ1-5, the complete variable domain is DVKVTQSSRYLVKRTGEKVFLECVQDMDHENMFWYRQDPGLGLRLIYFSYDVKMKEKGDIPEGYSVSREKKERFSLILESASTNQTSMYLCASSLERQPQHFGDGTRLSIL.

This clone was seen once. The chain has TRBV6-5 and TRBJ2-7; 7 bases align to TRBD2. V trimming: 6 bases; J trimming: 5 bases; junction bases outside the gene matches: 4. Germline CDR1 reads MNHEY; CDR2 reads SVGAGI. CDR3 length: 12 residues. DNA of the CDR3: TGTGCCAGCAGGCCTCGGGGGGACGAGCAGTACTTC. The encoded protein is CASRPRGDEQYF.

The rearrangement uses TRBV3-1 (or the pseudogene TRBV3-2) and TRBJ1-4; perhaps TRBD1 as D (6 bases). V lost 2 bases and J 6 bases, leaving 13 bases between the germline ends. The length of the CDR3 is 15 residues. The germline gives CDR1 LGHDT, CDR2 YNNKEL (reference sequence). Here the CDR3 DNA reads TGTGCCAGCAGCCAAAGGGGGGGGAACTATGAAAAACTGTTTTTT. It codes for CASSQRGGNYEKLFF.

On this clone itself: The sample holds other DNA sequences that translate to the same CDR3. The chain couples TRBV7-2 to TRBJ1-1; TRBD1 agrees at 7 bases. After removal of 3 bases from V and 4 bases from J, the junction contained 5 bases not matched to a gene. Germline V gene sequence: CDR1 SGHTA, CDR2 FQGNSA. CDR3 size: 14 residues. The CDR3 region has the DNA TGTGCCAGCAGCTTCGACAGGGCAGGCACTGAAGCTTTCTTT. It translates to CASSFDRAGTEAFF. The complete variable domain, with remaining parts taken from reference TRBV7-2 and TRBJ1-1, reads GAGVSQSPSNKVTEKGKDVELRCDPISGHTALYWYRQSLGQGLEFLIYFQGNSAPDKSGLPSDRFSAERTGGSVSTLTIQRTQQEDSAVYLCASSFDRAGTEAFFGQGTRLTVV.

V gene TRBV18 combines with J gene TRBJ2-5, with D unclear. The CDR3 runs to 12 residues. Looked up from germline, CDR1 is KGHSH and CDR2 is LQKENI. The ends were cut back, 2 bases at V and 4 bases at J, with 5 bases in the middle. The CDR3 loop is CASSPGSETQYF. The CDR3 coding sequence is TGTGCCAGCTCACCAGGCTCAGAGACCCAGTACTTC.

This clone turned up a few times. This rearrangement joins TRBV7-8 to TRBJ1-5; tentative D call: TRBD1 (5 bases). In germline, CDR1 is SGHVS, CDR2 FQNEAQ. The V gene lost 4 bases and the J gene lost 0 bases, with 10 bases spanning the gap. There are 15 residues in the CDR3. CDR3 amino acids: CASSSSGGSNQPQHF. The CDR3 nucleotides read TGTGCCAGCAGCTCCTCGGGGGGTAGCAATCAGCCCCAGCATTTT.

The V call is TRBV4-3, the J call TRBJ2-1, with TRBD2 matching 8 bases. In germline, CDR1 is LGHNA, CDR2 YSLEER. Germline trimming cut 6 bases from V and 12 bases from J; bases unmatched to any gene: 13. The CDR3 is 14 residues long. The CDR3 DNA sequence: TGCGCCAGCAGTGAGGCCGGGGGGGGGTTTAGGCAGTTCTTC. It yields the protein CASSEAGGGFRQFF.

The gene calls are TRBV19 and TRBJ2-5; 9 nucleotides agree with TRBD1. The CDR3 is 13 residues long. Trimming at V came to 5 bases and at J to 3 bases, leaving 1 base not matched to a gene. CDR1 is LNHDA, CDR2 SQIVND, per germline (reference sequence). CDR3 in amino acids: CASSDRGKETQYF. The CDR3 DNA is TGTGCCAGTAGTGACAGGGGGAAAGAGACCCAGTACTTC. The whole variable domain, remainder taken from reference TRBV19 and TRBJ2-5, is DGGITQSPKYLFRKEGQNVTLSCEQNLNHDAMYWYRQDPGQGLRLIYYSQIVNDFQKGDIAEGYSVSREKKESFPLTVTSAQKNPTAFYLCASSDRGKETQYFGPGTRLLVL.

The table lists this clone with a count of one. CDR3 DNA sequence: TGTGCCAGCAGTTTGACAGGGGGCAAAAGCTATGGCTACACCTTC. Translating gives CASSLTGGKSYGYTF. V and J are TRBV7-9 and TRBJ1-2; the match to TRBD1 covers 10 bases. The CDR3 contains 15 residues. The ends lost 6 bases at V and 4 bases at J; junction bases unmatched: 8. Germline values: CDR1 SEHNR, CDR2 FQNEAQ (reference sequence).

Points on this clone: Other DNA sequences in the same sample also yield this CDR3. The chain has TRBV19 and TRBJ2-5; 8 positions agree with TRBD1. With V trimmed by 1 base and J by 2 bases, 0 bases remained unmatched. Germline V gene data show CDR1 as LNHDA and CDR2 as SQIVND (reference sequence). This CDR3 contains 14 residues. The CDR3 sequence is CASSIGTGQETQYF. Here the CDR3 DNA reads TGTGCCAGTAGTATAGGGACAGGGCAAGAGACCCAGTACTTC.

The rearrangement links TRBV19 to TRBJ2-5; D may be TRBD2 (6 bases). Trimming left V 7 bases short and J 4 bases short, with 13 bases between. The germline gives CDR1 LNHDA, CDR2 SQIVND (reference sequence). The length of the CDR3 is 13 residues. The CDR3 reads CASTPGLGETQYF. The CDR3 nucleotides are TGTGCCAGTACCCCGGGACTTGGAGAGACCCAGTACTTC.

V usage is TRBV2 and J usage is TRBJ2-3; 11 nucleotides align to TRBD2. CDR1 is SNHLY, CDR2 FYNNEI, per germline. The CDR3 covers 15 residues. Trimming at V came to 6 bases and at J to 2 bases, leaving 4 bases not matched to a gene. Written as DNA, the CDR3 is TGTGCCAGCAGGCCGACTAGCGGGGACACAGATACGCAGTATTTT. It translates to CASRPTSGDTDTQYF.

The chain uses TRBV29-1 and TRBJ2-7; 10 nucleotides match TRBD2. V lost 4 bases and J lost 4; bases outside the gene matches: 7. This CDR3 is built from 14 residues. Germline loops: CDR1 SQVTM, CDR2 ANQGSEA. The CDR3 sequence: CSVVPPGLAYEQYF. In DNA form, the CDR3 reads TGCAGCGTTGTCCCACCGGGACTAGCGTACGAGCAGTACTTC.

V usage is TRBV19 and J usage is TRBJ1-2, with D hard to call. CDR3 size: 15 residues. V lost 10 bases to trimming and J lost 7 bases, with 25 bases between them. Germline V gives CDR1 LNHDA, CDR2 SQIVND (reference sequence). CDR3 region: CATYLIEGGRGGYTF. CDR3 DNA sequence: TGTGCCACCTATTTAATAGAGGGAGGGCGCGGTGGCTACACCTTC.

This clone was picked up a small number of times. This sequence joins TRBV5-6 and TRBJ1-6; a weak D match, TRBD1 (6 bases). V shed 1 base and J shed 5 bases, with 13 bases lying between them. Germline assignment: CDR1 SGHDT and CDR2 YYEEEE. The CDR3 sequence is 16 residues long. The CDR3 DNA reads as TGTGCCAGCAGCTTGACCCAGGACAGAAATAATTCACCCCTCCACTTT. It is translated as CASSLTQDRNNSPLHF.

This clone was seen only once. The chain carries TRBV7-6 and TRBJ2-3, with 8 bases lining up with TRBD1. The V and J ends lost 4 bases and 4 bases, in that order; junction bases with no gene match: 7. The CDR3 loop spans 15 amino acids. Germline V CDR1 and CDR2: SGHVS, FNYEAQ. The CDR3 DNA sequence: TGTGCCAGCAGCTGGACAGGGTCCGGGGCAGATACGCAGTATTTT. Its protein is CASSWTGSGADTQYF.

The CDR3 DNA sequence: TGTGCCAGTAGTGATGGGGGCAGGGGGACAACTAATGAAAAACTGTTTTTT. It translates to CASSDGGRGTTNEKLFF. The rearrangement joins TRBV19 to TRBJ1-4; 7 positions match TRBD1. Germline V gene data show CDR1 as LNHDA and CDR2 as SQIVND (reference sequence). The CDR3 has 17 residues. J gave up 0 bases and V 5 bases, and 9 bases lay outside the gene matches.

The chain employs TRBV15 and TRBJ2-5, with 13 bases lining up with TRBD2. The CDR3 has 16 residues. V gave up 5 bases and J gave up 5 bases; unmatched junction bases: 8. Germline-derived CDR1 and CDR2 are LNHNV and YYDKDF (reference sequence). This chain's CDR3 is CATSPRTSGSGETQYF. In DNA, the CDR3 is TGTGCCACCAGCCCCCGGACTAGCGGGAGTGGGGAGACCCAGTACTTC. Variable domain in full (rest from reference TRBV15 and TRBJ2-5): DAMVIQNPRYQVTQFGKPVTLSCSQTLNHNVMYWYQQKSSQAPKLLFHYYDKDFNNEADTPDNFQSRRPNTSFCFLDIRSPGLGDTAMYLCATSPRTSGSGETQYFGPGTRLLVL.

The chain joins TRBV5-1 to TRBJ2-3; 13 nucleotides match TRBD2. With 5 bases clipped from V and 5 bases from J, the junction kept 11 bases outside the gene matches. Germline V gene sequence: CDR1 SGHRS, CDR2 YFSETQ. The CDR3 loop spans 17 amino acids. The CDR3 nucleotides read TGCGCCAGCAGGCGAGGACTAGCGGGAGAGGGGGTAGATACGCAGTATTTT. Translated: CASRRGLAGEGVDTQYF.

The chain recombines TRBV29-1 with TRBJ2-5; D perhaps matches TRBD1 (5 bases). V lost 6 bases to trimming and J lost 4 bases, with 12 bases between them. The germline gives CDR1 SQVTM, CDR2 ANQGSEA. The CDR3 extends over 12 amino acids. The DNA for the CDR3 is TGCAGCGTCCAAAGGGGTGGAGAGACCCAGTACTTC. It codes for CSVQRGGETQYF.

This clone was counted between two and nine times. The chain joins TRBV19 to TRBJ1-2; D unresolved. The germline V and J ends were trimmed by 9 bases and 7 bases, with 21 bases remaining between them. Germline CDR1 LNHDA, CDR2 SQIVND (reference sequence). The CDR3 covers 14 residues. Written as DNA, the CDR3 is TGTGCCAGCCTCAACGGAGGAGGGTTGCGTGGCTACACCTTC. Translated: CASLNGGGLRGYTF.

The chain couples TRBV7-9 to TRBJ2-2; 7 positions match TRBD2. CDR1 is SEHNR, CDR2 FQNEAQ, per germline (reference sequence). V trimming: 8 bases; J trimming: 7 bases; junction bases outside the gene matches: 13. The CDR3 has 15 amino acids. The CDR3 loop reads CASAPREGRIGELFF. CDR3 sequence (DNA): TGTGCCAGCGCGCCGAGGGAGGGCCGGATCGGGGAGCTGTTTTTT.